The 18 T cell receptor beta chains reported below all come from one sample, sequenced in a study of T cell clones after liver transplantation. The repertoire was sequenced with immunoSEQ multiplex PCR; TCRdb's copy has only in-frame clones and lacks some. Of roughly 100,000 clones listed, around 83% are singletons. The sample was CD4+ T cells from blood, taken before liver transplant. These receptors all come from a human donor who received a liver transplant.

This sequence joins TRBV6-1 and TRBJ1-1; D unresolved. The germline gives CDR1 MNHNS, CDR2 SASEGT. CDR3 length: 13 amino acids. Trimming cost V 9 bases and J 4 bases, with 15 bases left between them. CDR3 sequence (DNA): TGTGCCAGTACCCCCCGGGCTGGCACTGAAGCTTTCTTT. Residues: CASTPRAGTEAFF.

The V and J genes are TRBV6-5 and TRBJ1-5; D unclear. V was trimmed by 6 bases and J by 1 base, leaving 13 bases between them. CDR1 and CDR2 (germline): MNHEY, SVGAGI. The CDR3 length is 15 residues. The CDR3 is CASRGSGNSNQPQHF. CDR3 bases: TGTGCCAGCAGGGGGTCGGGGAACAGCAATCAGCCCCAGCATTTT.

This clone was picked up one time. The V gene is TRBV30, the J gene TRBJ1-6, with D possibly being TRBD1 (6 bases). Germline CDR1 and CDR2: GTSNPN and SVGIG (reference sequence). Trimming stripped 0 bases from V and 7 bases from J, with 13 bases between. The CDR3 covers 15 residues. The CDR3 DNA follows: TGTGCCTGGAGTGTAGGGGGGCCAGGGAATTCACCCCTCCACTTT. Translating gives CAWSVGGPGNSPLHF. Combining the CDR3 with reference TRBV30 and TRBJ1-6 gives the whole variable domain SQTIHQWPATLVQPVGSPLSLECTVEGTSNPNLYWYRQAAGRGLQLLFYSVGIGQISSEVPQNLSASRPQDRQFILSSKKLLLSDSGFYLCAWSVGGPGNSPLHFGNGTRLTVT.

The chain carries TRBV6-4 and TRBJ2-3; 10 bases line up with TRBD2. Germline loops: CDR1 MRHNA, CDR2 SNTAGT. CDR3 length equals 16 residues. V lost 5 bases, J lost 0 bases, and 5 bases stayed unmatched. For the CDR3, the DNA is TGTGCCAGCAGTAAAGCGGGAGGGGTGAGCACAGATACGCAGTATTTT. It codes for CASSKAGGVSTDTQYF.

The chain recombines TRBV27 with TRBJ2-7; D call uncertain. V was pared by 2 bases and J by 1 base, with 9 bases between. CDR1 and CDR2 (germline): MNHEY, SMNVEV (reference sequence). This CDR3 region has 14 residues. The CDR3 reads CASSLILGSYEQYF. As DNA, the CDR3 is TGTGCCAGCAGTTTAATTTTAGGGTCCTACGAGCAGTACTTC.

V is TRBV6-1 and J is TRBJ2-7; either TRBD1 or TRBD2 may supply D (6 bases each). V lost 7 bases and J lost 1, with 14 bases in between. The CDR3 is made up of 14 amino acids. CDR1 MNHNS and CDR2 SASEGT come from the germline V gene. CDR3 sequence: CASTVGGGSYEQYF. The CDR3 DNA reads TGTGCCAGCACCGTCGGAGGGGGGTCCTACGAGCAGTACTTC.

The V call is TRBV7-8, the J call TRBJ2-2, with TRBD1 matching over 8 bases. The trim removed 6 bases at V and 4 bases at J, leaving 10 bases unmatched. This CDR3 is 16 amino acids long. Germline V gives CDR1 SGHVS, CDR2 FQNEAQ. For the CDR3, the DNA is TGTGCCAGCAGTTCTACCGGGACAGGACCCACCGGGGAGCTGTTTTTT. This sequence encodes CASSSTGTGPTGELFF.

The chain employs TRBV2 and TRBJ2-1; 9 nucleotides match TRBD2. Germline values: CDR1 SNHLY, CDR2 FYNNEI. V trimming: 10 bases; J trimming: 4 bases; junction bases outside the gene matches: 8. The CDR3 extends over 14 amino acids. The CDR3, as DNA: TGTGCCATTCGGACTAGCGAGTTATACAATGAGCAGTTCTTC. Protein product: CAIRTSELYNEQFF.

The genes are TRBV18 and TRBJ2-1; 10 bases map to TRBD1. With 4 bases clipped from V and 6 bases from J, the junction kept 3 bases outside the gene matches. The CDR3 is 14 residues long. Germline V gene sequence: CDR1 KGHSH, CDR2 LQKENI. In nucleotides, the CDR3 is TGTGCCAGCTCACTTCGGACAGGGGGCAATGAGCAGTTCTTC. It is translated as CASSLRTGGNEQFF.

The V and J genes are TRBV30 and TRBJ1-6; weak D call: TRBD1 (5 bases). Germline V gene lookup returns CDR1 GTSNPN and CDR2 SVGIG (reference sequence). This CDR3 contains 12 residues. The ends were cut back, 8 bases at V and 7 bases at J, with 12 bases in the middle. The CDR3, as DNA: TGTGCCAAGGGGACCCCAAATTCACCCCTCCACTTT. This sequence encodes CAKGTPNSPLHF.

The CDR3 is CASSADPRGGWDTQYF. The CDR3 DNA reads TGTGCCAGCAGCGCTGACCCTAGGGGGGGTTGGGATACGCAGTATTTT. The chain couples TRBV9 to TRBJ2-3, with D possibly TRBD2 on 7 matching bases. Germline CDR1 is SGDLS and CDR2 is YYNGEE. The CDR3 consists of 16 residues. V was pared by 3 bases and J by 6 bases, with 20 bases between.

This clone was picked up one time. The CDR3 here is CASSQDVASEFFSYEQYF. CDR3 in DNA: TGTGCCAGCAGCCAAGATGTGGCTAGCGAGTTCTTCTCCTACGAGCAGTACTTC. J is TRBJ2-7 and V is TRBV4-2; perhaps TRBD2 as D (6 bases). The V gene lost 0 bases and the J gene lost 0 bases, with 18 bases spanning the gap. There are 18 residues in the CDR3. Germline V gene lookup returns CDR1 LGHNA and CDR2 YNFKEQ.

This rearrangement joins TRBV5-1 to TRBJ1-1; D gene unclear. Trimming stripped 4 bases from V and 0 bases from J, with 1 base between. Germline V lookup: CDR1 SGHRS, CDR2 YFSETQ. The CDR3 totals 11 residues. CDR3 amino acids: CASSLNTEAFF. The CDR3 bases are TGCGCCAGCAGCCTGAACACTGAAGCTTTCTTT.

The V and J genes are TRBV18 and TRBJ2-5, with TRBD2 identical over 15 bases. The CDR3 extends over 17 amino acids. The trim removed 5 bases at V and 5 bases at J, leaving 9 bases unmatched. Germline CDR1 reads KGHSH; CDR2 reads LQKENI. CDR3 coding DNA: TGTGCCAGCTCATCGGGACTAGCGGGAGGTGCCGGGGAGACCCAGTACTTC. Amino acid sequence: CASSSGLAGGAGETQYF. The complete variable domain, with remaining parts taken from reference TRBV18 and TRBJ2-5, reads NAGVMQNPRHLVRRRGQEARLRCSPMKGHSHVYWYRQLPEEGLKFMVYLQKENIIDESGMPKERFSAEFPKEGPSILRIQQVVRGDSAAYFCASSSGLAGGAGETQYFGPGTRLLVL.

This clone was counted only a few times. This rearrangement joins TRBV5-6 to TRBJ2-7; D not certain. Germline V gene sequence: CDR1 SGHDT, CDR2 YYEEEE. Trimming took 4 bases from V and 4 from J, leaving 6 bases between them. This CDR3 contains 11 residues. CDR3 amino acids: CASSSRYEQYF. The DNA of the CDR3 is TGTGCCAGCAGCAGTCGGTACGAGCAGTACTTC.

DNA of the CDR3: TGTGCCAGCAGTTACCGGGGTAATGAAAAACTGTTTTTT. Protein: CASSYRGNEKLFF. The chain carries TRBV6-5 and TRBJ1-4; D is unclear. The CDR3 extends over 13 amino acids. Trimming removed 2 bases from V and 4 bases from J, with 5 bases in between. Germline CDR1 MNHEY, CDR2 SVGAGI.

V and J are TRBV7-3 and TRBJ2-1; 8 bases align to TRBD2. V lost 5 bases to trimming and J lost 5 bases; unmatched junction nucleotides: 8. The CDR3 has 15 amino acids. Germline V gene sequence: CDR1 SGHTA, CDR2 FQGTGA. The chain's CDR3 is CASSPGTRVDNEQFF. The CDR3 DNA reads TGTGCCAGCAGCCCAGGGACTAGGGTCGACAATGAGCAGTTCTTC. Variable domain in full (rest from reference TRBV7-3 and TRBJ2-1): GAGVSQTPSNKVTEKGKYVELRCDPISGHTALYWYRQSLGQGPEFLIYFQGTGAADDSGLPNDRFFAVRPEGSVSTLKIQRTERGDSAVYLCASSPGTRVDNEQFFGPGTRLTVL.

The gene calls are TRBV18 and TRBJ1-5, with D possibly being TRBD1 (5 bases). Germline V gene lookup returns CDR1 KGHSH and CDR2 LQKENI. The CDR3 runs to 17 residues. V lost 0 bases to trimming and J lost 5 bases, with 17 bases between them. The CDR3 DNA reads as TGTGCCAGCTCACCACCGGGACGACACAATAGGGATCAGCCCCAGCATTTT. This sequence encodes CASSPPGRHNRDQPQHF.